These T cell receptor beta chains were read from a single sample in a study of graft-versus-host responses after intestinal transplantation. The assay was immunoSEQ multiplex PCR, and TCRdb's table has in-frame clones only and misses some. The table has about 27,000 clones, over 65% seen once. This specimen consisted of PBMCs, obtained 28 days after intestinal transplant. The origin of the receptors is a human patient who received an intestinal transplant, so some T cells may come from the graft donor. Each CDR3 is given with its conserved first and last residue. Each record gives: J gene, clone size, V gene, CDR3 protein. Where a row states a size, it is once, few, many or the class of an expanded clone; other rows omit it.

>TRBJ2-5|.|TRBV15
CATSRDPGVQETQYF
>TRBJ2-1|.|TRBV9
CASSVGNLGNEQFF
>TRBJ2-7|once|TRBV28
CASSSGGWAGVYEQYF
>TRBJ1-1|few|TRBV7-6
CASSLQGRAEAFF
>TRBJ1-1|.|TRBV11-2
CASSLDRNTEAFF
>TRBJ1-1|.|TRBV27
CASSHLDRTVNTEAFF
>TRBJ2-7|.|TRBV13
CASSLGATYEQYF
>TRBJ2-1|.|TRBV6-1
CASSEGGLGHNEQFF
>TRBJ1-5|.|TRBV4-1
CASSQEDVPYQPQHF
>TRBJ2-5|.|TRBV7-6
CASSLDIPPETQYF
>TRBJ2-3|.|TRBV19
CASIGGGYTDTQYF
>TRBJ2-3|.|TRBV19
CASSQRDRSTDTQYF
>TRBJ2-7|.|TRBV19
CASSSGQGYEQYF
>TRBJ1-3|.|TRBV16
CASSQSQIRGNTIYF
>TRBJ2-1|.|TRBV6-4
CASSEGTSGNNEQFF
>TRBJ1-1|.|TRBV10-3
CAISDHAGDPEAFF
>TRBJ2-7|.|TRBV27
CASSLGGGLPYEQYF
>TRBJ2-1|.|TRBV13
CASSLGGSSGRFPNEQFF
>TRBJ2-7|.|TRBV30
CAWSVSGGLAGGPGDEQYF
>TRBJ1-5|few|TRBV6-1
CASSGATGGGNQPQHF
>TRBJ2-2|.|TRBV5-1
CASSPSGENTGELFF
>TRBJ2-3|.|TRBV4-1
CASSHYDRSGTSGPPSTDTQYF
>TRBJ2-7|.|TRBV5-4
CASSFWTGEGEQYF
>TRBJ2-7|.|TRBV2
CASSMGTSRYEQYF
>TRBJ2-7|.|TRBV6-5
CASSYLTAPPQYEQYF
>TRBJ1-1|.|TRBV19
CASSIAGGTEAFF
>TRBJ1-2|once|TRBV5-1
CASSLDQGHRRVYGYTF
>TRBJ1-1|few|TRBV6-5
CAIGGQPGHWAFF
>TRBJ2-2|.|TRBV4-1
CASSQGLAGGPDTGELFF
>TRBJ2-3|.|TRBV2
CASSAVVRLAGPDTQYF
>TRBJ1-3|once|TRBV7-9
CASSSGGNTIYF
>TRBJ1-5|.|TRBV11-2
CASSLGFLQNQPQHF
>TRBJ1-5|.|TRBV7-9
CASSLALNQPQHF
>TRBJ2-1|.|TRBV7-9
CASSLTTGPHNEQFF
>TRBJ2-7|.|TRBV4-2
CASSQDKTSGRVYEQYF
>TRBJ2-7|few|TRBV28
CASSEGGAKGEQYF
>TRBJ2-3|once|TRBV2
CASSEEFQGVTDTQYF
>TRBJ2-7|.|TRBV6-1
CASSPLAGKTYEQYF
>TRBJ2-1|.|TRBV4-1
CASSPRLADYNEQFF
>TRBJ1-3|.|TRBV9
CASSPPGSPGNTIYF
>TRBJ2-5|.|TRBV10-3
CATSGLAGARETQYF
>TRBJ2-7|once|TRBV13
CASSFLTSGRQYF
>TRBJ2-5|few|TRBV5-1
CASSSLGLAGGRETQYF
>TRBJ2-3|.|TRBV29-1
CSVEDYGSGSVGDTQYF
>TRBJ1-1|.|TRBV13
CASSSRQASDAFF
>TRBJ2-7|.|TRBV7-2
CASSFTGTSWGGQYF
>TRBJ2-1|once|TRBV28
CASIPLRDRPYNEQFF
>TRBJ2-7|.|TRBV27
CASSRAGASYEQYF
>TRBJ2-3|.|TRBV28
CASLIMTGSTDTQYF
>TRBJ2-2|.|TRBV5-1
CASRRETGELFF
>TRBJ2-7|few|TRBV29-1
CSVEKGPSEQYF
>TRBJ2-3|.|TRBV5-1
CASSFWTSITDTQYF
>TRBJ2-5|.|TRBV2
CASSESSGRAWETQYF
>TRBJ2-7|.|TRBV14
CASSQERTTFYEQYF
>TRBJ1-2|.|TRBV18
CASSLLGTAYYGYTF
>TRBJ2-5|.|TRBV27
CASRGTGEETQYF
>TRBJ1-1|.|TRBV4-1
CASSQDLEGPRGEAFF
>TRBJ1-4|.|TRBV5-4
CASSYQGGEKLFF
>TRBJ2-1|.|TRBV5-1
CASSLGLAGEQFF